This T cell receptor beta chain was captured in a study of T cells in Graves' hyperthyroidism and ophthalmopathy. General observations from the study: Most thyroid clonotypes expanded above 0.001 were also detected in blood. Median prediction lead before ophthalmopathy onset was 5.5 to 7 months with the model. Ophthalmopathy was told apart from stable hyperthyroidism by a 13 V-J model.

Only one count was recorded for this clonotype. Its antigen is not identified. V was cut by 2 bases and J by 4 bases, with 18 bases left in between. This CDR3 region has 17 residues. Germline CDR1 MNHNS, CDR2 SASEGT. Uncontrolled infection, other autoimmune disease, pregnancy or lactation disqualified patients from enrolment. Amplification of TCR beta CDR3 regions was performed using RNA transcripts as template. Initially, a first-round RT-PCR of the TCR CDR3 employed the HTBI primer set. One entry per CDR3 protein, called by TCRdb with MiXCR from the multiplex PCR reads. The sample comprises around 250,000 distinct CDR3 sequences, 24% of which are singletons, and approximately 32% rests with the top ten.

The sequence was collected from a woman between 40 and 55 years old with Graves' ophthalmopathy. Sequencing was performed on blood. V gene TRBV6-1 combines with J gene TRBJ1-5; maybe TRBD1 (6 bases). CDR3: CASSEIPPDRQNQPQHF. CDR3 bases: TGTGCCAGCAGTGAAATTCCCCCCGACAGGCAAAATCAGCCCCAGCATTTT.